One sample yielded the 25 T cell receptor beta chains listed below, sequenced in a study of cytomegalovirus exposure and HLA in healthy donors. PCR employed 60 Vbeta and 13 Jbeta primers. TCRdb keeps only in-frame clones here, not all; method: immunoSEQ multiplex PCR. This table has some 180,000 clones, over 80% appearing once. Sequenced sample: PBMCs. The origin of the receptors is a girl between 10 and 17 years old in good health and CMV-seropositive.

This clone was counted between two and nine times. V usage is TRBV2 and J usage is TRBJ2-3; tentative D call: TRBD1 (5 bases). The CDR3 is 16 amino acids. Trimming left V 6 bases short and J 2 bases short, with 18 bases between. Per the germline V gene, CDR1 is SNHLY and CDR2 is FYNNEI. CDR3 DNA sequence: TGTGCCAGCAGCGCTAAGGGGCCGGACACCACAGATACGCAGTATTTT. It encodes CASSAKGPDTTDTQYF.

In regard to this clone: One end of the junction varies from germline; a read error may be responsible. The gene calls are TRBV7-7 and TRBJ2-5, with 7 bases lining up with TRBD2. CDR1 is SSHAT and CDR2 is FNYEAQ in the germline V gene (reference sequence). The CDR3 sequence is 15 residues long. The CDR3 region has the DNA TGTGCTAGCAGCTTAGCCGGACTAGTGCGGGAGACCCAGTACTTC. This translates into CASSLAGLVRETQYF.

This chain uses TRBV19 with TRBJ2-7; TRBD2 matches at 8 bases. V lost 2 bases, J lost 0 bases, and 9 bases stayed unmatched. CDR1 is LNHDA, CDR2 SQIVND, per germline (reference sequence). CDR3 length: 17 residues. As DNA, the CDR3 is TGTGCCAGTAGTATACGGGGCGCTAGCGGGCCCTCCTACGAGCAGTACTTC. Its protein product is CASSIRGASGPSYEQYF. The full variable domain, completed using reference TRBV19 and TRBJ2-7, is DGGITQSPKYLFRKEGQNVTLSCEQNLNHDAMYWYRQDPGQGLRLIYYSQIVNDFQKGDIAEGYSVSREKKESFPLTVTSAQKNPTAFYLCASSIRGASGPSYEQYFGPGTRLTVT.

The chain employs TRBV7-9 and TRBJ2-5; 14 nucleotides align to TRBD2. Germline V gene lookup returns CDR1 SEHNR and CDR2 FQNEAQ (reference sequence). With V trimmed by 6 bases and J by 3 bases, 9 bases remained unmatched. The CDR3 runs to 17 residues. In nucleotides, the CDR3 is TGTGCCAGCAGTTTCCCCGGACTAGCGGGAGGAAAAGAGACCCAGTACTTC. Its protein is CASSFPGLAGGKETQYF.

This chain connects TRBV6-6 to TRBJ1-1; 12 bases align to TRBD1. The germline V gene has CDR1 MNHNY and CDR2 SVGAGI (reference sequence). With V trimmed by 5 bases and J by 3 bases, 4 bases remained unmatched. The CDR3 totals 15 residues. CDR3 protein: CASSKGQGADTEAFF. In DNA form, the CDR3 reads TGTGCCAGCAGTAAGGGACAGGGGGCTGACACTGAAGCTTTCTTT.

The chain combines TRBV11-2 with TRBJ2-2; TRBD2 matches at 9 bases. This CDR3 region has 14 residues. V trimming: 4 bases; J trimming: 5 bases; junction bases outside the gene matches: 2. Germline V gives CDR1 SGHAT, CDR2 FQNNGV. CDR3 DNA: TGTGCCAGCAGCTGGCGGGAGGGTACCGGGGAGCTGTTTTTT. Translated, it gives CASSWREGTGELFF.

This clone was detected once. V and J are TRBV28 and TRBJ2-2; D uncertain. CDR1 and CDR2 (germline): MDHEN, SYDVKM. The CDR3 totals 13 residues. The V end lost 8 bases, the J end lost 2 bases, and 9 bases lay between the germline ends. This chain's CDR3 is CASETPNTGELFF. In nucleotides, the CDR3 is TGTGCCAGCGAAACACCCAACACCGGGGAGCTGTTTTTT.

This clone occurred once. This chain connects TRBV5-6 to TRBJ2-3; TRBD1 might be the D (5 bases). Per the germline V gene, CDR1 is SGHDT and CDR2 is YYEEEE. Trimming stripped 2 bases from V and 4 bases from J, with 8 bases between. The CDR3 is 13 residues long. The chain's CDR3 is CASSFLGADTQYF. The CDR3 region has the DNA TGTGCCAGCAGCTTCCTAGGGGCAGATACGCAGTATTTT.

The V call is TRBV5-8, the J call TRBJ2-3, with a tentative D call TRBD2 (5 bases). Germline V CDR1 and CDR2: SGHTS, YDEGEE. The CDR3 contains 14 residues. V shed 7 bases and J shed 4 bases, with 16 bases lying between them. The CDR3 loop is CASPLRRAADTQYF. The CDR3 bases are TGTGCCAGCCCCCTGAGGCGAGCGGCAGATACGCAGTATTTT.

CDR3 region: CASSLAGESYEQYF. For the CDR3, the DNA is TGTGCCAGCAGCCTGGCGGGGGAATCCTACGAGCAGTACTTC. The V call is TRBV25-1, the J call TRBJ2-7; 7 nucleotides line up with TRBD2. The CDR3 has 14 amino acids. V lost 6 bases, J lost 1 base, and 6 bases stayed unmatched. Germline V gives CDR1 MGHDK, CDR2 SYGVNS.

This clone occurred many times. The rearrangement joins TRBV28 to TRBJ1-1, with 7 bases identical to TRBD1. V trimming: 7 bases; J trimming: 4 bases; junction bases outside the gene matches: 9. Germline V gives CDR1 MDHEN, CDR2 SYDVKM. CDR3 length: 14 amino acids. CDR3 region: CASTRGGLGTEAFF. CDR3 nucleotides: TGTGCCAGCACTAGAGGGGGCTTGGGCACTGAAGCTTTCTTT.

The rearrangement links TRBV28 to TRBJ2-3, with D uncertain. The germline V and J ends were trimmed by 5 bases and 6 bases, with 18 bases remaining between them. The germline CDR1 and CDR2 sequences are MDHEN and SYDVKM. The CDR3 totals 15 residues. In DNA form, the CDR3 reads TGTGCCAGCAGTCCCCCGGCGGCCGGTGCGGATACGCAGTATTTT. It specifies CASSPPAAGADTQYF.

The rearrangement links TRBV27 to TRBJ1-5, with D uncertain. Germline V gene lookup returns CDR1 MNHEY and CDR2 SMNVEV (reference sequence). There are 17 residues in the CDR3. V dropped 0 bases and J dropped 0 bases, with 12 bases sitting between them. DNA for the CDR3: TGTGCCAGCAGTTTATCCGCAGAGGCCTATAGCAATCAGCCCCAGCATTTT. Protein product: CASSLSAEAYSNQPQHF.

V is TRBV7-2 and J is TRBJ2-7, with 7 bases fitting TRBD2. Germline V gives CDR1 SGHTA, CDR2 FQGNSA. This CDR3 region has 14 residues. The V segment lost 5 bases and the J segment 5 bases; nucleotides outside the gene matches: 9. In DNA form, the CDR3 reads TGTGCCAGCAGCCCCTACGCGGGAGAGGACGAGCAGTACTTC. Translating gives CASSPYAGEDEQYF.

J is TRBJ1-2 and V is TRBV13, with D perhaps TRBD1 (6 bases). Between the trimmed V and J ends, which lost 1 base and 8 bases, there was a span of 14 bases. Germline values: CDR1 PRHDT, CDR2 FYEKMQ (reference sequence). This CDR3 spans 14 amino acids. The CDR3 region has the DNA TGTGCCAGCAGCTTAGCTGACAGGTCGGGAGGCTACACCTTC. Residues: CASSLADRSGGYTF.

This clone occurred a few times. This chain connects TRBV6-5 to TRBJ2-3; TRBD1 matches 7 bases. The CDR3 loop spans 15 amino acids. V was clipped by 7 bases and J by 2 bases; unmatched bases: 9. The germline gives CDR1 MNHEY, CDR2 SVGAGI. The CDR3 bases are TGTGCCAGCATCAAAAGACAGGGTTACACAGATACGCAGTATTTT. Protein: CASIKRQGYTDTQYF.

J is TRBJ2-7 and V is TRBV7-9; possible D gene TRBD2, 6 bases. With 0 bases removed from V and 6 bases from J, the gap between germline ends came to 9 bases. Germline lookup yields CDR1 SEHNR and CDR2 FQNEAQ (reference sequence). The CDR3 runs 13 residues. The DNA for the CDR3 is TGTGCCAGCAGCTTAGCCAGCGGGCTCGAGCAGTACTTC. Amino acids: CASSLASGLEQYF.

The CDR3 protein is CASRSAGRGAKRENTEAFF. The CDR3 nucleotides are TGTGCCAGCAGGTCCGCCGGTCGGGGGGCGAAAAGGGAAAACACTGAAGCTTTCTTT. The chain couples TRBV6-4 to TRBJ1-1; tentative D call: TRBD1 (6 bases). Germline V gives CDR1 MRHNA, CDR2 SNTAGT. The CDR3 totals 19 residues. Deletions cut 6 bases from V and 2 bases from J, with 28 bases between.

V usage is TRBV29-1 and J usage is TRBJ1-1; D might be TRBD1 (6 bases). V shed 7 bases and J shed 1 base, with 13 bases lying between them. This CDR3 is 13 amino acids long. The germline gives CDR1 SQVTM, CDR2 ANQGSEA. The CDR3 DNA reads as TGCAGCGAAACAGGGCCTCCGAACACTGAAGCTTTCTTT. Translating gives CSETGPPNTEAFF.

The chain couples TRBV18 to TRBJ2-5, with TRBD2 as a possible D gene (5 bases). The germline V gene encodes CDR1 KGHSH and CDR2 LQKENI. V was shortened by 1 base and J by 0 bases, with 12 bases between the two germline ends. The CDR3 length is 16 residues. DNA for the CDR3: TGTGCCAGCTCACCACGGCCCGGGAAATACCAAGAGACCCAGTACTTC. This encodes CASSPRPGKYQETQYF.

This sequence joins TRBV6-5 and TRBJ2-1; TRBD2 agrees at 8 bases. The CDR3 loop spans 15 amino acids. Germline lookup yields CDR1 MNHEY and CDR2 SVGAGI. V lost 4 bases, J lost 7 bases, and 9 bases stayed unmatched. CDR3 DNA sequence: TGTGCCAGCAGTTTACTAGCGGTGGGATGGAATGAGCAGTTCTTC. The encoded protein is CASSLLAVGWNEQFF.

V gene TRBV6-5 combines with J gene TRBJ2-1, with D possibly TRBD2 on 6 matching bases. Trimming took off 7 bases at V and 7 bases at J, with 20 bases between the two ends. The CDR3 is made up of 15 amino acids. Germline V gene sequence: CDR1 MNHEY, CDR2 SVGAGI. In nucleotides, the CDR3 is TGTGCCAGCAACAACGGGACTCCCAGTACGAATGAGCAGTTCTTC. Protein sequence: CASNNGTPSTNEQFF.

The chain combines TRBV5-5 with TRBJ1-2, with 7 bases fitting TRBD1. Trimming removed 4 bases from V and 8 bases from J; junction bases left unmatched: 11. This CDR3 is built from 14 residues. Germline V gene data show CDR1 as SGHKS and CDR2 as YYEKEE (reference sequence). The CDR3 DNA is TGTGCCAGCAGCCTGGCGGGGACAGCTCAAGGCTACACCTTC. This encodes CASSLAGTAQGYTF.

This clone was seen only once. This chain links TRBV5-6 with TRBJ1-1; D is perhaps TRBD1 (5 bases). The germline gives CDR1 SGHDT, CDR2 YYEEEE. Trimming took 4 bases from V and 5 from J, leaving 21 bases between them. This CDR3 contains 16 residues. The CDR3 protein is CASSRGDFGGRTEAFF. The CDR3 bases are TGTGCCAGCAGCCGCGGGGATTTTGGGGGGAGGACTGAAGCTTTCTTT.

The V call is TRBV7-9, the J call TRBJ2-7, with TRBD2 identical over 13 bases. The length of the CDR3 is 16 residues. Germline V gene data show CDR1 as SEHNR and CDR2 as FQNEAQ (reference sequence). The V and J ends lost 1 base and 3 bases, in that order; junction bases with no gene match: 3. The CDR3 coding sequence is TGTGCCAGCAGCTTAGGCACTAGCGGGAGGGTCTACGAGCAGTACTTC. It is translated as CASSLGTSGRVYEQYF.